This TCR beta chain was captured in a study of shared clonotypes between healthy human individuals. Terminally differentiated effector memory CD45RA+ cells were excluded from the naive CD8 cells, which were CD45RO-negative and positively selected for CCR7. The assay ran at deep level. TCRdb's copy holds only in-frame clones and misses some; the assay was immunoSEQ multiplex PCR. Found here are 800,000 or so clones, just over 95% of them singletons; the top ten hold over 0.2%. This clone occurred once. V was trimmed by 0 bases and J by 6 bases, leaving 10 bases between them. Germline CDR1 and CDR2: MNHEY and SMNVEV (reference sequence). This CDR3 has 14 amino acids.

The receptor comes from a man aged 25 to 40 in good health. Sequences were obtained from naive CD8+ T cells sorted from blood. The gene calls are TRBV27 and TRBJ2-3; possibly TRBD1 for D (5 bases). The CDR3 sequence is CASSLSRGIDTQYF. As DNA, the CDR3 is TGTGCCAGCAGTTTATCTAGGGGTATCGATACGCAGTATTTT.